The entry below gives a single TCR beta chain sequence along with its context. This clone was counted only a few times. This receptor's antigen is unknown. No per-base quality is available; no much larger clone lies one base away. TCRbeta CDR3 regions were amplified from genomic DNA using the immunoSEQ Assay, a bias-controlled multiplex PCR. In the source study's methods: The number of nucleated cells in each sample was estimated from the amplification of reference gene primers within the assay. Sequence reads were collapsed and filtered to measure the absolute abundance of every unique TCRbeta CDR3 rearrangement. For each sample, productive Simpson clonality was calculated as the square root of Simpson's diversity index over productive rearrangements. TCRdb re-hosts the immuneACCESS table, in-frame sequences only. Its copies lack some clones; in the studies checked, an unresolved V gene accounts for under half of them, and the cause for the rest is not known. V and J calls and clone size are copied from that table; D and trimming were computed from the DNA. In this sample the table shows under 300,000 clones, nearly 90% of which occur a single time. 1.5% to 2% of the sample is taken by the ten largest.

This record belongs to a study of blood T cell repertoires in COVID-19 (dated by TCRdb to 2020 to 2022). Context from the whole study: Collaborator samples came from the United States, Italy and Spain and covered acute and convalescent phases of COVID-19. Sample metadata almost always included a de-identified subject ID, COVID-19 status, age in years and sex. HLA class I and class II types, where available, came from metadata supplied by the sample provider rather than from assay-based typing. The samples were drawn from the first 160 participants of the ongoing ImmuneRACE study and from 1,254 subjects provided by 6 global collaborators. The repertoires were released in a freely available public database meant as a resource for research on the immune response to SARS-CoV-2. The prospective study material was composed of cDNA or gDNA derived from T cells, B-cell-depleted T cells, or PBMCs. Deeply sampled blood TCRbeta repertoires from subjects exposed to, actively infected with, or recovered from COVID-19 were included in the dataset.

From the germline V gene, CDR1 is MNHEY and CDR2 is SVGAGI. Trimming removed 9 bases from V and 3 bases from J; the gene matches leave 6 bases unexplained. The CDR3 runs 14 residues from the cysteine to the phenylalanine. The retained sequence is limited to the CDR3, 42 bases, with the frame set at the first base. Participants in the prospective study were enrolled through a virtual design, were aged roughly 18 to 100 years, and lived in 24 United States geographic areas. In the prospective study, cohorts were assigned on the basis of participant-reported clinical history obtained from a screening survey and a study questionnaire. Recovered participants in ImmuneRACE Cohort 3 were defined as having two consecutive negative NP/OP PCR tests, clearance from a healthcare professional, or resolution of symptoms. In the prospective study, whole blood, serum and a nasopharyngeal or oropharyngeal swab were collected from each participant by mobile phlebotomists. Additional blood draws and questionnaires over an approximately two-month period could optionally be provided by prospective study participants. Prospective study blood samples were shipped either frozen or at room temperature before DNA extraction.

The investigation overall reported the following: How much clinical and demographic metadata was included differed by source and by participant, and the metadata was provided uncurated.

Sequenced material: PBMCs or T cells enriched from blood (not recorded which). The sequence joins TRBV6-5 to TRBJ2-7, and TRBD2 matches 12 of the central bases. The TCR comes from a woman in her sixties or seventies who had recovered from COVID-19. The DNA sequence is as follows: TGTGCCAGTAAAGGACTAGCGGGGTACTACGAGCAGTACTTC. This sequence encodes CASKGLAGYYEQYF.